This T cell receptor beta chain is drawn from a study of blood T cell repertoires in COVID-19. In the study's own analysis: Estimates of nucleated cell counts were drawn from the amplification of reference gene primers. Method: immunoSEQ multiplex PCR; TCRdb's copy keeps in-frame clones and lacks some. V and J calls and clone size are copied from that table; D and trimming were computed from the DNA. The table shows about 100,000 clones, with under 90% occurring only once. Trimming pared 9 bases from V and 3 bases from J, leaving 17 bases between. CDR3 length: 15 residues. Germline assignment: CDR1 LNHDA and CDR2 SQIVND (reference sequence).

The chain combines TRBV19 with TRBJ1-4; D is unresolved. The sequenced sample consisted of peripheral blood. This TCR was recovered from a human donor in a cohort sampled during active COVID-19. The CDR3 loop is CASRAGSGSNEKLFF. The CDR3, as DNA: TGTGCCAGCCGTGCAGGCAGCGGGTCTAATGAAAAACTGTTTTTT.